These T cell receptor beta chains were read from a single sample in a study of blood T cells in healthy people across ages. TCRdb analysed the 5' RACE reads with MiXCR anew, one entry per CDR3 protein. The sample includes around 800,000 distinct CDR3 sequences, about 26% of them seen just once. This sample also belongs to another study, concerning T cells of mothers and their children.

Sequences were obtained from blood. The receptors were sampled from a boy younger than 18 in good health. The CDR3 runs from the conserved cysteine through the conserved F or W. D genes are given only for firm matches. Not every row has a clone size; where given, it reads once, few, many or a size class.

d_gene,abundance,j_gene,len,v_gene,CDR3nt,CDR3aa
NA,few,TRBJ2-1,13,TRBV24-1,TGTGCCACCAGTGATTTGACGCGCAATGAGCAGTTCTTC,CATSDLTRNEQFF
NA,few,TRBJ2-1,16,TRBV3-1,TGTGCCAGCAGCCTCAGGAAGGGCCCGGGTTACAACGAGCAGTTCTTC,CASSLRKGPGYNEQFF
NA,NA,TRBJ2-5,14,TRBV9,TGTGCCAGCAGCGCCGCCCGGAGACAAGAGACCCAGTACTTC,CASSAARRQETQYF
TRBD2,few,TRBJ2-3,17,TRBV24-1,TGTGCCACCAGTGATACCCTAGCGGGGGGGCCCACAGATACGCAGTATTTT,CATSDTLAGGPTDTQYF
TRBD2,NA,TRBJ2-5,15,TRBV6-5,TGTGCCAGCAGTTACTTTGGGACTAGCGGCGAGACCCAGTACTTC,CASSYFGTSGETQYF
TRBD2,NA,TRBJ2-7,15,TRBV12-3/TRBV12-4,TGTGCCAGCAGTTTAGCCTCTAGCGGGGGCCACGAGCAGTACTTC,CASSLASSGGHEQYF
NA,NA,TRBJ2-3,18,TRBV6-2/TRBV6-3,TGTGCCCGCAGCCCCTTTGTCGCGGGACCCTCTAGCACAGATACGCAGTATTTT,CARSPFVAGPSSTDTQYF
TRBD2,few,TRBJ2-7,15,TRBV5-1,TGCGCCAGCAGCTCGAGACTAGCGGGAGAATTTCAGCAGTACTTC,CASSSRLAGEFQQYF
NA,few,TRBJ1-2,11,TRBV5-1,TGCGCCAGCAGCTTATTGGGAAGCTACACCTTC,CASSLLGSYTF
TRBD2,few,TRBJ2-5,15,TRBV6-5,TGTGCCAGCAACCCTAGCGGGGGGACTTGGGAGACCCAGTACTTC,CASNPSGGTWETQYF
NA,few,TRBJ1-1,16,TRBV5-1,TGCGCCAGCAGCGACCCGGACGGATTTATGAACACTGAAGCTTTCTTT,CASSDPDGFMNTEAFF
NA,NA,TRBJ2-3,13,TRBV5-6,TGTGCCAGCAGCTCGGGACGGCGGGATACGCAGTATTTT,CASSSGRRDTQYF
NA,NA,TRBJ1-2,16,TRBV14,TGTGCCAGCAGCCAATCAAGGCGGCGGTTTATTAATGGCTACACCTTC,CASSQSRRRFINGYTF
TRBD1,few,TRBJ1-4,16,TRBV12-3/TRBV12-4,TGTGCTAGCAGCCGAGGACAGGGGAGGACTAATGAAAAACTGTTTTTT,CASSRGQGRTNEKLFF
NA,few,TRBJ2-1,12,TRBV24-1,TGTGCCGCCAGTGACTCCCGAGGGGAGCAGTTCTTC,CAASDSRGEQFF
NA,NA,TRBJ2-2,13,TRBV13,TGTGCCAGCAGATCCGAACCAACCGGGGAGCTGTTTTTT,CASRSEPTGELFF
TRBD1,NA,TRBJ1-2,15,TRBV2,TGTGCCAGCAGAGAGACAGGGAGGGGATTTTATGGCTACACCTTC,CASRETGRGFYGYTF
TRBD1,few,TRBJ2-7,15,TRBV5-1,TGCGCCAGCAGCTCTACGGGACAGACGATGTACGAGCAGTACTTC,CASSSTGQTMYEQYF
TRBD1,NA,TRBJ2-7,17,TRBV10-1,TGCGCCAGCAGCCGAGACCCTCGGACAGGGTTGGGATCCGAGCAGTACTTC,CASSRDPRTGLGSEQYF
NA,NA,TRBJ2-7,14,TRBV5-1,TGCGCCAGCAGCTTGGTCGCAGGGAGTAACGAGCAGTACTTC,CASSLVAGSNEQYF
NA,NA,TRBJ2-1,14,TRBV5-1,TGCGCCAGCAGCCAAACCCGGGGCCTCAATGAGCAGTTCTTC,CASSQTRGLNEQFF
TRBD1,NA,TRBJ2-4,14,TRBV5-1,TGCGCCAGCAGCGAGGGACAGAACAAAAACATTCAGTACTTC,CASSEGQNKNIQYF
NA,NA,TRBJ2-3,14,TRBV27,TGTGCCAGCGTGCGACGGGGGGCAACGGATACGCAGTATTTT,CASVRRGATDTQYF
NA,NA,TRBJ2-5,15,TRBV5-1,TGCGCCAGCAGCTTGGGGACAGCGCCGGGGGAGACCCAGTACTTC,CASSLGTAPGETQYF
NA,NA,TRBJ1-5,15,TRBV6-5,TGTGCCAGCAGGCTAACAGGGCGCGGCAATCAGCCCCAGCATTTT,CASRLTGRGNQPQHF
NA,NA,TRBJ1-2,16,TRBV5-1,TGCGCCAGCAGCTTGGAGGGTGCCAGGGTGAACTATGGCTACACCTTC,CASSLEGARVNYGYTF
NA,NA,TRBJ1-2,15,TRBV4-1,TGCGCCAGCAGCCAAGTTGGGGGGCATGGCTATGGCTACACCTTC,CASSQVGGHGYGYTF
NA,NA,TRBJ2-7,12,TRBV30,TGTGCCTGGAGTGACAGTTCCTACGAGCAGTACTTC,CAWSDSSYEQYF